This T cell receptor beta chain was sequenced during a study of cytomegalovirus exposure and HLA in healthy donors. The CDR3 sequence is 15 residues long. Trimming took 6 bases from V and 0 from J, leaving 12 bases between them. CDR1 is MDHEN and CDR2 is SYDVKM in the germline V gene. Amplification used 60 Vbeta primers and 13 Jbeta primers. The protocol was immunoSEQ multiplex PCR, while the TCRdb copy is restricted to in-frame clones and leaves out a portion. The sample records about 150,000 clones, roughly 70% being singletons. This receptor was taken from a man in his thirties or forties in good health and CMV-seronegative. Sequenced input: PBMCs. The chain links TRBV28 to TRBJ2-1; D gene uncertain. The DNA of the CDR3 is TGTGCCAGCAGCGAGCCCTACCACTCCTACAATGAGCAGTTCTTC. It codes for CASSEPYHSYNEQFF.